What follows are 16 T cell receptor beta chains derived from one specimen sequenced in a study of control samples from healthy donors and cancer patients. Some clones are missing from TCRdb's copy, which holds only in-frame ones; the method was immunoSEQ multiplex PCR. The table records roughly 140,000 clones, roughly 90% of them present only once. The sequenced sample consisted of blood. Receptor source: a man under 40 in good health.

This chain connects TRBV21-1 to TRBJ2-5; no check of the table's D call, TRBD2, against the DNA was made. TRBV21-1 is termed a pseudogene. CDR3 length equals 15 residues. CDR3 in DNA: TGTGCCAGCAGCAAAAACAGCGGGGAACAAGAGACCCAGTACTTC. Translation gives CASSKNSGEQETQYF.

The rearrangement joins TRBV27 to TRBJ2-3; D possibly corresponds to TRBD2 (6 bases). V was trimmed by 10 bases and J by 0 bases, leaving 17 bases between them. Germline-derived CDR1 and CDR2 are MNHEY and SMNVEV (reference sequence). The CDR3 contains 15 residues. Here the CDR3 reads CANPPSGASTDTQYF. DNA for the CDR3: TGTGCCAACCCCCCCTCGGGAGCTAGCACAGATACGCAGTATTTT.

The CDR3 reads CSVTGLFSTDTQYF. Written as DNA, the CDR3 is TGCAGCGTAACCGGACTTTTTAGCACAGATACGCAGTATTTT. The genes are TRBV29-1 and TRBJ2-3, with a tentative D call TRBD2 (5 bases). Between the trimmed V and J ends, which lost 6 bases and 0 bases, there was a span of 13 bases. The CDR3 length is 14 residues. Germline assignment: CDR1 SQVTM and CDR2 ANQGSEA.

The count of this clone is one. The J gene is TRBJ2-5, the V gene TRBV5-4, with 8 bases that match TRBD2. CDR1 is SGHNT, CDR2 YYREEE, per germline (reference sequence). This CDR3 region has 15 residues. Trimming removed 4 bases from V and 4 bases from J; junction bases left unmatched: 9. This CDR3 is CASSQPGLGVETQYF. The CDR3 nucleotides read TGTGCCAGCAGCCAACCGGGACTAGGGGTAGAGACCCAGTACTTC.

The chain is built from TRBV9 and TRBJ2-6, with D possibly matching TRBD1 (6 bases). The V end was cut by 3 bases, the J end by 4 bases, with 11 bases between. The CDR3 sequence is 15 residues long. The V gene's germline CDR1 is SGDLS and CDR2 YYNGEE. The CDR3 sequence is CASSDQGSGANVLTF. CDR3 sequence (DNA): TGTGCCAGCAGCGACCAGGGGTCGGGGGCCAACGTCCTGACTTTC.

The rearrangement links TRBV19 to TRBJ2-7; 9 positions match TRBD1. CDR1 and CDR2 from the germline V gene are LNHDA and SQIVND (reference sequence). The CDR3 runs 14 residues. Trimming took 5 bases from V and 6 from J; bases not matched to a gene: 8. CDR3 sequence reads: CASSLTQGAGEQYF. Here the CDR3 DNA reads TGTGCCAGTAGTTTAACACAGGGGGCGGGCGAGCAGTACTTC.

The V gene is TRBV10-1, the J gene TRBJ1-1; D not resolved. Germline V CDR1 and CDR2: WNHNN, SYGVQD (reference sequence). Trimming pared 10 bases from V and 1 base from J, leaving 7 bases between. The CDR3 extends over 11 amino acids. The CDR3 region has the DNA TGCGCCAAAAGGAAGAACACTGAAGCTTTCTTT. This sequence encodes CAKRKNTEAFF.

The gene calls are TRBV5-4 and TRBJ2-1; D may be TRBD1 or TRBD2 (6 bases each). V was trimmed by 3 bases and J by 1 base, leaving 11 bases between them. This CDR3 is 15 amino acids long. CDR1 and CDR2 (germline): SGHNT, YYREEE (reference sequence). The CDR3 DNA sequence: TGTGCCAGCAGCTCGGAGGGGGTTTCCTACAATGAGCAGTTCTTC. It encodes CASSSEGVSYNEQFF.

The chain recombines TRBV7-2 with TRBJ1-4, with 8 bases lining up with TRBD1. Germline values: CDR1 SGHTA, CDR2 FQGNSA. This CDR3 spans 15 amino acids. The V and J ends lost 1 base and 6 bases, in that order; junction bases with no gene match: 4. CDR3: CASSLGQGLDEKLFF. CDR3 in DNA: TGTGCCAGCAGCTTAGGACAGGGGTTGGATGAAAAACTGTTTTTT.

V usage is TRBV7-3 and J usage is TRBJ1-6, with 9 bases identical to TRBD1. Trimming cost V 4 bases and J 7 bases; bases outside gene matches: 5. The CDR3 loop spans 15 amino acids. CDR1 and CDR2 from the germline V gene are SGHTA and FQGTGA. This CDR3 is CASSSSGTGNSPLHF. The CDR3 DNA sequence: TGTGCCAGCAGCTCCTCGGGGACAGGGAATTCACCCCTCCACTTT.

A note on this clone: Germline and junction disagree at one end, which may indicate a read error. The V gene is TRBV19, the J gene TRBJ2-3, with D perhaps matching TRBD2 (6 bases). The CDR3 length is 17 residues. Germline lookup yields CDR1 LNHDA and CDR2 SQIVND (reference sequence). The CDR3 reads CYPILNASEIRTDTQYF. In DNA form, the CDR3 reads TGCTACCCTATATTAAATGCTAGCGAAATTCGCACAGATACGCAGTATTTT. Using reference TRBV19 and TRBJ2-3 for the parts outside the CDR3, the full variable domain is DGGITQSPKYLFRKEGQNVTLSCEQNLNHDAMYWYRQDPGQGLRLIYYSQIVNDFQKGDIAEGYSVSREKKESFPLTVTSAQKNPTAFYLCYPILNASEIRTDTQYFGPGTRLTVL.

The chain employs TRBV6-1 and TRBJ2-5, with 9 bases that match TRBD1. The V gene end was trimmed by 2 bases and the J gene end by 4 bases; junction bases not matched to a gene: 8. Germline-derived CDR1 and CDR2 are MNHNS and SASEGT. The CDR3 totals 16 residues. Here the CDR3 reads CASSESPQGARETQYF. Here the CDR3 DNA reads TGTGCCAGCAGTGAATCCCCACAGGGGGCAAGAGAGACCCAGTACTTC.

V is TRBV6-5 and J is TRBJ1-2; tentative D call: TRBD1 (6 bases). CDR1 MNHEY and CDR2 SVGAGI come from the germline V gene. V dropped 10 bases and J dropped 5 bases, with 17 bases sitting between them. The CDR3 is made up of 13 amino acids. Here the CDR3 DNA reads TGTGCCACCTCCCCAGGGGCGTATTATGGCTACACCTTC. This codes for CATSPGAYYGYTF.

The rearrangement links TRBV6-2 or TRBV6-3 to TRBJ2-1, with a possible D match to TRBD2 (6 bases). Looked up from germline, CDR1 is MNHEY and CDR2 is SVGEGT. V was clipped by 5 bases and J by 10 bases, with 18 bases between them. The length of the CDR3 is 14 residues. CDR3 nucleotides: TGTGCCAGCAGTAACCTCGGGAGCGGAGGCGAGCAGTTCTTC. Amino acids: CASSNLGSGGEQFF.

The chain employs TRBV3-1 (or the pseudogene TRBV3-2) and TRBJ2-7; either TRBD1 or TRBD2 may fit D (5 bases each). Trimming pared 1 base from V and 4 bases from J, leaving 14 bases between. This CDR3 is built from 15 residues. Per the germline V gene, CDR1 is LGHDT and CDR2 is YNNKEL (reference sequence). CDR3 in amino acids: CASSQGDPNRYEQYF. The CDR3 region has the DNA TGTGCCAGCAGCCAAGGGGACCCAAACCGTTACGAGCAGTACTTC.

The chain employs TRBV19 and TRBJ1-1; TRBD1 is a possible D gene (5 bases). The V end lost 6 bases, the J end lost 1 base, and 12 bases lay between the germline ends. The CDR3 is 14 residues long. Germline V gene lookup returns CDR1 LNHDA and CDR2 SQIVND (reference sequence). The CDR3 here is CASSRGRENTEAFF. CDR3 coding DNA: TGTGCCAGTAGCCGGGGGAGGGAGAACACTGAAGCTTTCTTT. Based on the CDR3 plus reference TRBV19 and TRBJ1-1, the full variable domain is DGGITQSPKYLFRKEGQNVTLSCEQNLNHDAMYWYRQDPGQGLRLIYYSQIVNDFQKGDIAEGYSVSREKKESFPLTVTSAQKNPTAFYLCASSRGRENTEAFFGQGTRLTVV.